The present entry profiles one T cell receptor (beta chain) with its context. Sequenced by immunoSEQ multiplex PCR; TCRdb stores in-frame clones only, minus some. The table shows about 83,000 clones, with roughly nine tenths occurring only once. The sample belongs to a study of blood T cell repertoires in COVID-19. In the study overall: Donors in the United States, Italy and Spain gave samples during acute or convalescent COVID-19.

Per germline, CDR1 SGHNT and CDR2 YYREEE (reference sequence). The germline V and J ends were trimmed by 2 bases and 3 bases, with 14 bases remaining between them. The CDR3 extends over 15 amino acids. This clonotype originated in a woman aged 80 or over with active or convalescent COVID-19. The chain uses TRBV5-4 and TRBJ2-5; perhaps TRBD1 as D (6 bases). The specimen was peripheral blood. DNA for the CDR3: TGTGCCAGCAGCTTTGCAGGGGACACAAAAGAGACCCAGTACTTC. Its translation: CASSFAGDTKETQYF.